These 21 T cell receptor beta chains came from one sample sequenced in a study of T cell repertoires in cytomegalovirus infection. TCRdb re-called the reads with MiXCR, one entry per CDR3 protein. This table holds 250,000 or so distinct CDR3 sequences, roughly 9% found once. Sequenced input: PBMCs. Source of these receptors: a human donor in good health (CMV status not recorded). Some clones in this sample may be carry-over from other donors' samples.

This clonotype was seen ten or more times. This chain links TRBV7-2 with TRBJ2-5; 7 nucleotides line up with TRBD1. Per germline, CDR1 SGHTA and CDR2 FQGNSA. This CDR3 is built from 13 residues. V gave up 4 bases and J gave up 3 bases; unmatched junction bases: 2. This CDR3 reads CASSWGQKETQYF. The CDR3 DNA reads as TGTGCCAGCAGCTGGGGACAGAAAGAGACCCAGTACTTC.

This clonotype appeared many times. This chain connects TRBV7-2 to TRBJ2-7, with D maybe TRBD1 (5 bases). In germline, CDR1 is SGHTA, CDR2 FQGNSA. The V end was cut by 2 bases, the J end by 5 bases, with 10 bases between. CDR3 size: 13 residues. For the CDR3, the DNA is TGTGCCAGCAGCTTATTGCAGGGCCACGAGCAGTACTTC. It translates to CASSLLQGHEQYF.

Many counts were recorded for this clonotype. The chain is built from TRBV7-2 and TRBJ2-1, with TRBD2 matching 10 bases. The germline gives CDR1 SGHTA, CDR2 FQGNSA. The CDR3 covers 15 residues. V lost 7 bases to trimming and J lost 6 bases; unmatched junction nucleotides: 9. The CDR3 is CASTPPGLASNEQFF. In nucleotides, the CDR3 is TGTGCCAGCACCCCCCCGGGACTAGCGAGCAATGAGCAGTTCTTC. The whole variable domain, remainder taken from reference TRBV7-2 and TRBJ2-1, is GAGVSQSPSNKVTEKGKDVELRCDPISGHTALYWYRQSLGQGLEFLIYFQGNSAPDKSGLPSDRFSAERTGGSVSTLTIQRTQQEDSAVYLCASTPPGLASNEQFFGPGTRLTVL.

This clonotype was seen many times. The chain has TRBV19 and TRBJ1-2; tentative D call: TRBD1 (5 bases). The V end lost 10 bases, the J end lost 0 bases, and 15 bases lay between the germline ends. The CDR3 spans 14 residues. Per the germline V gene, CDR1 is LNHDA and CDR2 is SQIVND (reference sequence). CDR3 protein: CATYTRGTNYGYTF. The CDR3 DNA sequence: TGTGCCACCTATACGAGGGGAACTAACTATGGCTACACCTTC.

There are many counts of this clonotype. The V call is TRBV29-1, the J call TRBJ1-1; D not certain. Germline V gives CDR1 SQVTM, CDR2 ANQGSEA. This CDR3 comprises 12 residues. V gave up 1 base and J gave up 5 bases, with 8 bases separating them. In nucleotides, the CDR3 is TGCAGCGTTGAAGGCCTGGGTACTGAAGCTTTCTTT. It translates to CSVEGLGTEAFF.

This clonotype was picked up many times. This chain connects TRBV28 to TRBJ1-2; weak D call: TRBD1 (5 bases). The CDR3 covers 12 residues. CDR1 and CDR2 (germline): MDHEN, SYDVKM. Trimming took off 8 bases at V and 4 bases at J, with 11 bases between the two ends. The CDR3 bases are TGTGCCAGCGCATTGGGGCCCTATGGCTACACCTTC. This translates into CASALGPYGYTF.

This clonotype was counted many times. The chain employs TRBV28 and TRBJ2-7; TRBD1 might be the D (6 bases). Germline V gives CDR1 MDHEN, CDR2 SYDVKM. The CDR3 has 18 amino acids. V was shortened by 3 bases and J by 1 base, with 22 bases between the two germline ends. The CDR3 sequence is CASSFGLAGANPSYEQYF. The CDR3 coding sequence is TGTGCCAGCAGTTTTGGTCTGGCAGGGGCGAACCCTTCCTACGAGCAGTACTTC.

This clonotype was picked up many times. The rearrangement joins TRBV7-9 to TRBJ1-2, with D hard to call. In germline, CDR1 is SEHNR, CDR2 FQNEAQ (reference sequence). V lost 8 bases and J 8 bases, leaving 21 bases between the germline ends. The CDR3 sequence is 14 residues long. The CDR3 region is CASPTFTTAEGYTF. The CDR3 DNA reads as TGTGCCAGCCCCACGTTCACCACCGCCGAAGGCTACACCTTC. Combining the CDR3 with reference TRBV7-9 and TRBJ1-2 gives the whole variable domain DTGVSQNPRHKITKRGQNVTFRCDPISEHNRLYWYRQTLGQGPEFLTYFQNEAQLEKSRLLSDRFSAERPKGSFSTLEIQRTEQGDSAMYLCASPTFTTAEGYTFGSGTRLTVV.

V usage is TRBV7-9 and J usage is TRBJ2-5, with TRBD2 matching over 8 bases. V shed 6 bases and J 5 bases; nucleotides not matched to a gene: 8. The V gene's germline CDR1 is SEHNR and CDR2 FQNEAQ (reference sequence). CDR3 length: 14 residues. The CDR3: CASRPFGGGETQYF. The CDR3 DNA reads TGTGCCAGCAGACCCTTCGGCGGGGGGGAGACCCAGTACTTC.

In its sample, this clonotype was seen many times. CDR3 loop: CASSLLRPTLMNTEAFF. CDR3 coding DNA: TGTGCCAGCAGCTTACTCCGTCCGACACTGATGAACACTGAAGCTTTCTTT. The V and J genes are TRBV7-2 and TRBJ1-1; D remains unclear. The CDR3 is 17 residues long. Trimming took 2 bases from V and 0 from J, leaving 16 bases between them. Germline V gene sequence: CDR1 SGHTA, CDR2 FQGNSA.

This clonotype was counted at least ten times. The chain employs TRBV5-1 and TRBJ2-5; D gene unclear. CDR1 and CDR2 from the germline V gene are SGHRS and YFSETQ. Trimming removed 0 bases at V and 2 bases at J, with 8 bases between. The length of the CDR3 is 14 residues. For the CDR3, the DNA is TGCGCCAGCAGCTTGGGATCCATACAAGAGACCCAGTACTTC. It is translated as CASSLGSIQETQYF.

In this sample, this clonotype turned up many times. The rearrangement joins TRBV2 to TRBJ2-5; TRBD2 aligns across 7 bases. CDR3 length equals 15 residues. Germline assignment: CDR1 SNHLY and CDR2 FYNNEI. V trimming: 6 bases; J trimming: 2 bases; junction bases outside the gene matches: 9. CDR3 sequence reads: CASRVQRGGQETQYF. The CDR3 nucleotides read TGTGCCAGCAGAGTACAGCGGGGCGGACAAGAGACCCAGTACTTC.

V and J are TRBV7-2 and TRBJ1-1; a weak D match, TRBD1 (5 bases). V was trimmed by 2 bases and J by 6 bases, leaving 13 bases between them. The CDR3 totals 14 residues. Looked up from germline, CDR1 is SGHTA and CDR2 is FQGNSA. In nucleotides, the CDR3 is TGTGCCAGCAGCTTAAGGGGCGGAAACGCTGAAGCTTTCTTT. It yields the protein CASSLRGGNAEAFF.

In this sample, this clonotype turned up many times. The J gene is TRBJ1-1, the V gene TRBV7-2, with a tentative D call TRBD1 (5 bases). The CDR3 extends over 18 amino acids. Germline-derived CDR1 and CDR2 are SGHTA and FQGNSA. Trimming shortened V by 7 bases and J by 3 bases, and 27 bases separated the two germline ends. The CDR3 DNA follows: TGTGCCAGCATCACTTGGTCAGGGAGAGGGCCCGCCGACACTGAAGCTTTCTTT. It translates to CASITWSGRGPADTEAFF.

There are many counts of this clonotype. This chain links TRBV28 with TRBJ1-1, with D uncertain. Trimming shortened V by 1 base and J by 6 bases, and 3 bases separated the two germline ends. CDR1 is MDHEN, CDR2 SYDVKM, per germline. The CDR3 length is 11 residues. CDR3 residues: CASSLFPEAFF. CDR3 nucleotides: TGTGCCAGCAGTTTATTTCCTGAAGCTTTCTTT.

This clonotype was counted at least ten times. The chain's CDR3 is CASSTRTGGTQPQHF. In DNA form, the CDR3 reads TGTGCCAGTAGCACTAGGACAGGGGGCACTCAGCCCCAGCATTTT. The V call is TRBV19, the J call TRBJ1-5; TRBD1 aligns across 11 bases. The CDR3 is made up of 15 amino acids. V lost 6 bases to trimming and J lost 6 bases; unmatched junction nucleotides: 7. Germline V gene lookup returns CDR1 LNHDA and CDR2 SQIVND (reference sequence).

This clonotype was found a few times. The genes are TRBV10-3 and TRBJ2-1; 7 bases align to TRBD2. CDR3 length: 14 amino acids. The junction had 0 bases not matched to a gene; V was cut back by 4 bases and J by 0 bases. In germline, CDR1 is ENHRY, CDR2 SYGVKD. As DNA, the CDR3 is TGTGCCATCAGTGGGGGGGGCTCCTACAATGAGCAGTTCTTC. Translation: CAISGGGSYNEQFF.

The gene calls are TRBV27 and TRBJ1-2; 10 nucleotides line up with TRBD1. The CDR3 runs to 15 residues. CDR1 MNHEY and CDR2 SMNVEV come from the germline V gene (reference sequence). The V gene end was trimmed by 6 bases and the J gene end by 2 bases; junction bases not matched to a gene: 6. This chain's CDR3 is CASSHKGQGNYGYTF. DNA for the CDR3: TGTGCCAGCAGCCATAAGGGACAGGGGAACTATGGCTACACCTTC.

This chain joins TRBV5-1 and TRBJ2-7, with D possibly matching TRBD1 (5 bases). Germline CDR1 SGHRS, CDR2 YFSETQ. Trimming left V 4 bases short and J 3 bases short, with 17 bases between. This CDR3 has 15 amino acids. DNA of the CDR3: TGCGCCAGCAGCCCTAGGGGAAGGTCGGACTACGAGCAGTACTTC. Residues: CASSPRGRSDYEQYF.

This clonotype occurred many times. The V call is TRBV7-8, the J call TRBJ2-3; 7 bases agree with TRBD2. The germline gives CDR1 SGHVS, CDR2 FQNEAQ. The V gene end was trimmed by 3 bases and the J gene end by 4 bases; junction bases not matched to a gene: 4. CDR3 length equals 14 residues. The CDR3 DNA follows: TGTGCCAGCAGCTTCACCGGGAGGTCAGATACGCAGTATTTT. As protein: CASSFTGRSDTQYF. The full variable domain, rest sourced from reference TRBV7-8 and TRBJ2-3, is GAGVSQSPRYKVAKRGQDVALRCDPISGHVSLFWYQQALGQGPEFLTYFQNEAQLDKSGLPSDRFFAERPEGSVSTLKIQRTQQEDSAVYLCASSFTGRSDTQYFGPGTRLTVL.

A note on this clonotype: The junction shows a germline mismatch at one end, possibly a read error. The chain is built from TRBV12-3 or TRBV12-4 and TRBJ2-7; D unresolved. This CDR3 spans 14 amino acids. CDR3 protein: CANSLAGYSYEQYF. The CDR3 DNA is TGTGCCAACAGTTTAGCTGGGTACTCCTACGAGCAGTACTTC.